This T cell receptor (beta chain) was sequenced for a study of shared clonotypes between healthy human individuals. A word on this clone: Its antigen is unidentified.

The study, taken as a whole, reports: Estimated clonotype richness was generally higher in naive than memory subsets.

The CDR3 consists of 16 residues. This was a deep-level run. Assay: immunoSEQ multiplex PCR; the TCRdb copy retains only in-frame clones and omits some. The table records over 400,000 clones, approximately 95% of them present only once. The TCR was taken from a woman younger than 45 in good health. The V call is TRBV21-1, the J call TRBJ2-1; no DNA check was done on the table's D call, TRBD1. TRBV21-1 is assigned pseudogene status. The specimen sequenced was naive CD4+ T cells sorted from blood. Regarding subset: CD45RA+ positively selected. The CDR3 sequence: CASSNIGAPYYNEQFF. The CDR3 region has the DNA TGTGCCAGCAGCAATATTGGGGCCCCCTACTACAATGAGCAGTTCTTC.